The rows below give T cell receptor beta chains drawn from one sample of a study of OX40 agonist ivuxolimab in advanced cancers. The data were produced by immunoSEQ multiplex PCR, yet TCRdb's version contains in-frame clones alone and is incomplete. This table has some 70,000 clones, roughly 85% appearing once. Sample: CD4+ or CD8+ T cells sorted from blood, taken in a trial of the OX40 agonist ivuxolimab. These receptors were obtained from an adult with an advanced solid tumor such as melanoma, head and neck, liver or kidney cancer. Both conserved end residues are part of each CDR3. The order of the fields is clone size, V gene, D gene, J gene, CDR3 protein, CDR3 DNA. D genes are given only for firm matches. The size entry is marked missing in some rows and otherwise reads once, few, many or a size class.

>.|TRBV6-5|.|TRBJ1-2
CASAGVANYGYTF
TGTGCCAGCGCCGGGGTAGCTAACTATGGCTACACCTTC
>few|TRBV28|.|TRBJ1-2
CASSLGPFGYTF
TGTGCCAGCAGTTTGGGTCCATTTGGCTACACCTTC
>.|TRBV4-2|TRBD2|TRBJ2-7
CASSPRLAGGGRDEQYF
TGTGCCAGCAGCCCTCGCCTAGCGGGGGGGGGCCGGGACGAGCAGTACTTC
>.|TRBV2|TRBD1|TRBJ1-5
CASSPTGEGNQPQHF
TGTGCCAGCAGTCCCACAGGGGAGGGGAATCAGCCCCAGCATTTT
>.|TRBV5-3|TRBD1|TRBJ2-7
CARSCFRDRGYYEQYF
TGTGCCAGAAGCTGTTTCCGGGACAGAGGTTACTACGAGCAGTACTTC
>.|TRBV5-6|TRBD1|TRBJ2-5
CASSRTTGGETQYF
TGTGCCAGCAGCCGTACTACAGGGGGAGAGACCCAGTACTTC
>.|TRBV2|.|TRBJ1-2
CASSEIGTSDGYTF
TGTGCCAGCAGTGAAATCGGGACCTCTGATGGCTACACCTTC
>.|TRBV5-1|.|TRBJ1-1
CASSLVSNIEAFF
TGCGCCAGCAGCTTGGTTTCGAACATTGAAGCTTTCTTT
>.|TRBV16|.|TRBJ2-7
CASSQSTGQYRYEQYF
TGTGCCAGCAGCCAATCGACGGGTCAGTATCGCTACGAGCAGTACTTC
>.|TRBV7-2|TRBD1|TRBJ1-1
CASSLAQKQGVRTEAFF
TGTGCCAGCAGCTTAGCGCAGAAGCAGGGGGTCCGTACTGAAGCTTTCTTT
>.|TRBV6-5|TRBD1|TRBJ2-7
CASSYQGVSYEQYF
TGTGCCAGCAGTTATCAGGGGGTTTCCTACGAGCAGTACTTC
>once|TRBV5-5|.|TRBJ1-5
CASSLGASYSNQPQHF
TGTGCCAGCAGCTTGGGAGCCTCCTATAGCAATCAGCCCCAGCATTTT
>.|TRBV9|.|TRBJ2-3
CASSTRGSTDTQYF
TGTGCCAGCAGTACCAGGGGTAGCACAGATACGCAGTATTTT
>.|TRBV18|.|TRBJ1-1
CASSPQTGGGTEAFF
TGTGCCAGCTCACCGCAAACTGGGGGGGGCACTGAAGCTTTCTTT
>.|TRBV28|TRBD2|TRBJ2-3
CASQLAGGADTQYF
TGTGCCAGCCAACTAGCGGGGGGGGCAGATACGCAGTATTTT
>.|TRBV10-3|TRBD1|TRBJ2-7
CATGEGQGVEEQYF
TGTGCCACGGGGGAGGGACAGGGGGTTGAAGAGCAGTACTTC
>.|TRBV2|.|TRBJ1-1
CASSVGGETNTEAFF
TGTGCCAGCAGCGTGGGGGGAGAAACGAACACTGAAGCTTTCTTT
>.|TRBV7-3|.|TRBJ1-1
CASSFWRDTEAFF
TGTGCCAGCAGCTTTTGGAGAGACACTGAAGCTTTCTTT
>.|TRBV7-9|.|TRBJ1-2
CASSLDWVDGYTF
TGTGCCAGCAGCTTAGATTGGGTGGATGGCTACACCTTC
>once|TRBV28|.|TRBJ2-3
CASSSPGGATDTQYF
TGTGCCAGCAGTTCCCCAGGGGGGGCGACAGATACGCAGTATTTT
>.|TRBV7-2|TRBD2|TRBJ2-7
CASSYDSGGGTEQYF
TGTGCCAGCAGCTACGACAGCGGGGGAGGAACCGAGCAGTACTTC
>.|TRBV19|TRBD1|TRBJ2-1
CASSTYRTGSSYNEQFF
TGTGCCAGTAGTACCTACAGGACAGGGAGCTCCTACAATGAGCAGTTCTTC
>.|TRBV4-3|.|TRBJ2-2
CASSQAAGPNTGELFF
TGCGCCAGCAGCCAAGCTGCGGGCCCGAACACCGGGGAGCTGTTTTTT
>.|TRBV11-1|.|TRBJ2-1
CASSLAVYDEQFF
TGTGCCAGCAGCTTAGCCGTTTATGATGAGCAGTTCTTC
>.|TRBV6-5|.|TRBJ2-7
CASSSGDMSSYEQYF
TGTGCCAGCAGTTCTGGTGACATGTCCTCCTACGAGCAGTACTTC
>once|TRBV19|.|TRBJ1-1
CASSQEGGTEAFF
TGTGCCAGTAGTCAAGAGGGGGGCACTGAAGCTTTCTTT
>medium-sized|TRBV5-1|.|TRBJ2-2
CASSSRQLFF
TGCGCCAGCAGCTCCCGGCAGCTGTTTTTT
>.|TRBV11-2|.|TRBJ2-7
CASSLAQATSYEQYF
TGTGCCAGCAGCTTAGCCCAGGCAACCTCCTACGAGCAGTACTTC
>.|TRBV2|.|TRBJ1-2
CASSGTPNYGYTF
TGTGCCAGCAGTGGGACCCCCAACTATGGCTACACCTTC
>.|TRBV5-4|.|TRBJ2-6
CASIETAGANVLTF
TGTGCCAGCATTGAGACTGCTGGGGCCAACGTCTTGACTTTC
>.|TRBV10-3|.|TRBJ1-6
CAIRDGPYNSPLHF
TGTGCCATCAGGGACGGCCCCTATAATTCACCCCTCCACTTT
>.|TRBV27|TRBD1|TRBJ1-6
CASSLGTGVDSPLHF
TGTGCCAGCAGTTTGGGAACAGGGGTCGATTCACCCCTCCACTTT
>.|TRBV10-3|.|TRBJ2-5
CAISEGAIVQETQYF
TGTGCCATCAGTGAGGGGGCCATCGTCCAAGAGACCCAGTACTTC
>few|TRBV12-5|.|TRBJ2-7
CASGPSSDHEQYF
TGTGCTAGTGGTCCCTCGTCGGACCACGAGCAGTACTTC
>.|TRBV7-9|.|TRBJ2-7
CASSLYSGRSYEQYF
TGTGCCAGCAGCTTATATTCTGGGCGCTCCTACGAGCAGTACTTC
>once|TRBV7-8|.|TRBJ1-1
CASSRARFREGNTEAFF
TGTGCCAGCAGTCGCGCTAGGTTTCGGGAGGGGAACACTGAAGCTTTCTTT
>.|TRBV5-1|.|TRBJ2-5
CASSLAGQQETQYF
TGCGCCAGCAGCTTGGCAGGACAGCAAGAGACCCAGTACTTC
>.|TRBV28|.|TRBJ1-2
CASSLVQPTPGGYTF
TGTGCCAGCAGTTTAGTACAGCCTACCCCGGGGGGCTACACCTTC
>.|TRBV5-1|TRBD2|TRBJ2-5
CASSQTSGVRETQYF
TGCGCCAGCAGCCAGACTAGCGGGGTCCGAGAGACCCAGTACTTC
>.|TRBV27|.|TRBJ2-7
CASSQGVTPWFSEQYF
TGTGCCAGCAGTCAGGGAGTGACCCCCTGGTTTAGCGAGCAGTACTTC
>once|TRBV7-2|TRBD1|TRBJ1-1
CASSPHRGQAFF
TGTGCCAGCAGCCCACACAGGGGACAAGCTTTCTTT
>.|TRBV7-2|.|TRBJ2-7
CASSLGGTSYEQYF
TGTGCCAGCAGCTTAGGAGGCACCTCCTACGAGCAGTACTTC
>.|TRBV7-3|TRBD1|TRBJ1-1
CASSATGGAAEAFF
TGTGCCAGCAGCGCAACAGGGGGCGCGGCTGAAGCTTTCTTT
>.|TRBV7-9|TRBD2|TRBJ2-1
CASSLGTSRDNEQFF
TGTGCCAGCAGCTTAGGGACTAGTAGGGACAATGAGCAGTTCTTC
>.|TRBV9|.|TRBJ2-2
CASSSRTGDTGELFF
TGTGCCAGCAGCTCTCGGACCGGGGACACCGGGGAGCTGTTTTTT
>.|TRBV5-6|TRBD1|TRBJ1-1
CASSPQGALDTEAFF
TGTGCCAGCAGTCCACAGGGGGCTCTAGACACTGAAGCTTTCTTT
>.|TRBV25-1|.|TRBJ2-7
CASHGTLYEQYF
TGTGCCAGTCACGGGACACTCTACGAGCAGTACTTC
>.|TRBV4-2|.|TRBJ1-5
CASSQDRGASQPQHF
TGTGCCAGCAGCCAAGATAGGGGGGCGAGTCAGCCCCAGCATTTT
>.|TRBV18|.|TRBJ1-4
CASSPRADTNEKLFF
TGTGCCAGCTCACCACGGGCAGACACAAATGAAAAACTGTTTTTT
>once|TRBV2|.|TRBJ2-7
CASGPRTNYEQYF
TGTGCCAGCGGGCCTCGGACGAACTACGAGCAGTACTTC
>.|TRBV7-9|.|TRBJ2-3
CASSLGTGPLGDTQYF
TGTGCCAGCAGCTTAGGCACAGGACCCTTAGGAGATACGCAGTATTTT
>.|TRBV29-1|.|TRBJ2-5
CSVVDRIQETQYF
TGCAGCGTCGTCGACAGAATACAAGAGACCCAGTACTTC
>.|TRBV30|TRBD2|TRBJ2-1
CAWSTGLVDEQFF
TGTGCCTGGAGTACGGGACTAGTGGATGAGCAGTTCTTC
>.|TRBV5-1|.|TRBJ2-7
CASSLGQGGFVEQYF
TGCGCCAGCAGCTTGGGGCAAGGCGGCTTTGTCGAGCAGTACTTC
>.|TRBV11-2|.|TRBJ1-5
CASSQSSMGQPQHF
TGTGCCAGCAGCCAGAGCTCTATGGGTCAGCCCCAGCATTTT